Here is one TCR beta chain with its context. CDR1 is MNHEY, CDR2 SMNVEV, per germline (reference sequence). This CDR3 has 14 amino acids. Trimming stripped 1 base from V and 5 bases from J, with 11 bases between. TCRdb keeps only in-frame clones here, not all; method: immunoSEQ multiplex PCR. Of about 13,000 clones in the sample, 35% to 45% are singletons; the top ten hold 0.85% to 1.2%. This sample is drawn from a study of graft-versus-host responses after intestinal transplantation. Study-wide context: Uniformly, recipients were administered anti-thymocyte globulin induction with subsequent tacrolimus and steroids for approximately three years.

Study-level findings and limits: Some GvH clones were seen earlier in gut or blood, suggesting intestinal origin.

The TCR comes from a human patient who received an intestinal transplant. The material sequenced was alloreactive CD4+ T cells from a mixed lymphocyte reaction culture, taken before intestinal transplant. As to subset: CFSE-low proliferating T cells sorted from roughly 6-day pre-transplant mixed lymphocyte reaction (GvH or HvG direction). The chain has TRBV27 and TRBJ1-2; possibly TRBD1 for D (6 bases). The CDR3 bases are TGTGCCAGCAGTTTATACCAGGGACAATATGGCTACACCTTC. It translates to CASSLYQGQYGYTF.